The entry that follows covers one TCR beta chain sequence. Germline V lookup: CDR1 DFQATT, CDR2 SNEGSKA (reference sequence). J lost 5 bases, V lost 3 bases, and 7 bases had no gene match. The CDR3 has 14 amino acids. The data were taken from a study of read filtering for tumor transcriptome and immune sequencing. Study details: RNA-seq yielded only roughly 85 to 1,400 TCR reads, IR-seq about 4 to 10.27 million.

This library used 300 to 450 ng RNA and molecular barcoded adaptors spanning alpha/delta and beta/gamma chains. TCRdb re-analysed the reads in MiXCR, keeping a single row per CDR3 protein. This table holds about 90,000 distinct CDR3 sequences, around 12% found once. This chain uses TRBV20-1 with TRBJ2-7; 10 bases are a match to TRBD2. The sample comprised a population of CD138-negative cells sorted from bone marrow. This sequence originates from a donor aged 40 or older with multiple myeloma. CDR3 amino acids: CSARPRLAGDEQYF. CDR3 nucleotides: TGCAGTGCTAGGCCGAGACTAGCGGGTGACGAGCAGTACTTC.